This TCR beta chain comes out of a study of blood T cell repertoires in COVID-19. Study in general: The samples span acute and convalescent COVID-19 from the United States, Italy and Spain. T cells, B-cell-depleted T cells, or PBMCs supplied cDNA or gDNA.

How the authors handled the data: Using reference gene primer amplification, nucleated cell counts were estimated. Here immunoSEQ multiplex PCR was the method, and the copy in TCRdb shows in-frame clones only, minus some. That table is the source of V, J and clone size, and D and trimming were worked out from the DNA. The sample records about 63,000 clones, 88% being singletons. V was trimmed by 1 base and J by 5 bases, leaving 17 bases between them. This CDR3 contains 17 residues. CDR1 is LNHDA, CDR2 SQIVND, per germline (reference sequence). The sequenced sample was peripheral blood. The rearrangement links TRBV19 to TRBJ2-2; the D gene is possibly TRBD1 (6 bases). The sequence was collected from a human donor in a cohort sampled during active COVID-19. The DNA of the CDR3 is TGTGCCAGTAGTATAGTTGCAGGGGAGTTAGTAACCGGGGAGCTGTTTTTT. Its protein is CASSIVAGELVTGELFF.